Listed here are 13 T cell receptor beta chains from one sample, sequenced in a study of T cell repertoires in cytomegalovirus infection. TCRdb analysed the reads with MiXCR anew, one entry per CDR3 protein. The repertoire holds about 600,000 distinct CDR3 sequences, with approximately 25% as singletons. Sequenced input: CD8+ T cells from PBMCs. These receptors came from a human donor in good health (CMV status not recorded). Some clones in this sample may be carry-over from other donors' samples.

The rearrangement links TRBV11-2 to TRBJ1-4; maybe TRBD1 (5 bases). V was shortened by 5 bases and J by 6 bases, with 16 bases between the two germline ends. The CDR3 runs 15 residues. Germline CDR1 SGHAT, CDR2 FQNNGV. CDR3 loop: CASSTRSGLDEKLFF. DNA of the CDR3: TGTGCCAGCAGCACCCGCTCGGGGCTGGATGAAAAACTGTTTTTT. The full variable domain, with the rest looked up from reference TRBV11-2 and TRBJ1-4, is EAGVAQSPRYKIIEKRQSVAFWCNPISGHATLYWYQQILGQGPKLLIQFQNNGVVDDSQLPKDRFSAERLKGVDSTLKIQPAKLEDSAVYLCASSTRSGLDEKLFFGSGTQLSVL.

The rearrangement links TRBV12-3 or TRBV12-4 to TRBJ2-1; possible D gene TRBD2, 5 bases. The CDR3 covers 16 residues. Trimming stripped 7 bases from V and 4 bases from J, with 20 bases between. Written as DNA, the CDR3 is TGTGCCAGCACCTATAGGGAAGGGAGAAGATACAATGAGCAGTTCTTC. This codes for CASTYREGRRYNEQFF.

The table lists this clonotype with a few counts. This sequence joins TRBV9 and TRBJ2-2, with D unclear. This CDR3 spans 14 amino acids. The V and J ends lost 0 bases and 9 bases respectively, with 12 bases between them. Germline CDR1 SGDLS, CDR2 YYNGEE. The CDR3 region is CASSVDNKVWELFF. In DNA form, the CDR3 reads TGTGCCAGCAGCGTAGACAACAAGGTCTGGGAGCTGTTTTTT.

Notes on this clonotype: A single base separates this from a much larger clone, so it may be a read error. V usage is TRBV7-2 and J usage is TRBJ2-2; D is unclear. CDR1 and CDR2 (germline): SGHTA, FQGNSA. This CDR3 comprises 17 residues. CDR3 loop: CANSLSPAEINTGELFF. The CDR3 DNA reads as TGTGCCAACAGCTTAAGTCCGGCCGAAATTAACACCGGGGAGCTGTTTTTT. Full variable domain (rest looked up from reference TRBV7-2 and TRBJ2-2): GAGVSQSPSNKVTEKGKDVELRCDPISGHTALYWYRQSLGQGLEFLIYFQGNSAPDKSGLPSDRFSAERTGGSVSTLTIQRTQQEDSAVYLCANSLSPAEINTGELFFGEGSRLTVL.

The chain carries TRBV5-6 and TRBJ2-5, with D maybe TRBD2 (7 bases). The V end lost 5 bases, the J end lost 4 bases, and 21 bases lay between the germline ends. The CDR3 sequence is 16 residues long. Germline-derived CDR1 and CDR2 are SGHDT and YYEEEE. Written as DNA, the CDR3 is TGTGCCAGCAGACTTAGGCCGGGGGGCCCCCGAGAGACCCAGTACTTC. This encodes CASRLRPGGPRETQYF.

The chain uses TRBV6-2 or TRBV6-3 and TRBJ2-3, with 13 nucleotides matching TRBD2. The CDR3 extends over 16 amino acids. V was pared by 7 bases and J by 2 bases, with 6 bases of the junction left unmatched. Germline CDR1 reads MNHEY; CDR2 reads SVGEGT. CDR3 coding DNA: TGTGCCAGCACCCCGGGACTAGCGGGGTACACAGATACGCAGTATTTT. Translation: CASTPGLAGYTDTQYF.

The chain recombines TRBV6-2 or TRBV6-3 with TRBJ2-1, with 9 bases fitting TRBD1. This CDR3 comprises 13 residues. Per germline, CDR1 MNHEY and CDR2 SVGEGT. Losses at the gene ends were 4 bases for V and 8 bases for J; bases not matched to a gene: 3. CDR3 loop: CASSLGQGHEQFF. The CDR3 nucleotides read TGTGCCAGCAGTTTGGGACAGGGCCATGAGCAGTTCTTC.

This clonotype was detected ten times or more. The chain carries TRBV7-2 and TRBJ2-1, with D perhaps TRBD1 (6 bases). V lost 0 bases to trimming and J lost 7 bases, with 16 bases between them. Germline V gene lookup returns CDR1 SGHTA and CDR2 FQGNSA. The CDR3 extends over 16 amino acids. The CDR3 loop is CASSLAQGRPSNEQFF. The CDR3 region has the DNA TGTGCCAGCAGCTTAGCGCAGGGGCGTCCGTCAAATGAGCAGTTCTTC.

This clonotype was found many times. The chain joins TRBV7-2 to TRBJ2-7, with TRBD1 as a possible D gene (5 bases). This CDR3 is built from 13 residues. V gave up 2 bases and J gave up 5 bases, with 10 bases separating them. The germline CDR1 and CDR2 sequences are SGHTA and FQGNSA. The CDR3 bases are TGTGCCAGCAGCTTATCTGTGGGGCACGAGCAGTACGTC. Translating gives CASSLSVGHEQYV.

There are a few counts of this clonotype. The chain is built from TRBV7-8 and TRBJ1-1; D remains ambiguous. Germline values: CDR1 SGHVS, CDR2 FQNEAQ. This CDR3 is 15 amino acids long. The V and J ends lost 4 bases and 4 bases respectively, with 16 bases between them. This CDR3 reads CASSYRWGLRTEAFF. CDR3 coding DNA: TGTGCCAGCAGCTACCGGTGGGGTCTACGCACTGAAGCTTTCTTT.

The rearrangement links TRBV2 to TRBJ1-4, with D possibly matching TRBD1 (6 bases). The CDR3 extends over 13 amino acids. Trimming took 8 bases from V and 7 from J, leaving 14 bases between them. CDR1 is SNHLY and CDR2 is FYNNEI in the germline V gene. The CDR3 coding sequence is TGTGCCAGCGAGGGGGGGCGCGGTGAAAAACTGTTTTTT. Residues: CASEGGRGEKLFF.

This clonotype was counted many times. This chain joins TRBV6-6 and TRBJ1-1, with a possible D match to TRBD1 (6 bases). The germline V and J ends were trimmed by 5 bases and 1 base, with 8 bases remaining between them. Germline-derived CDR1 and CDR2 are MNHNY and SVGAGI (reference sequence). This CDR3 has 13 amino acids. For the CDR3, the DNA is TGTGCCAGCAGTCCACAGGGGAACACTGAAGCTTTCTTT. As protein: CASSPQGNTEAFF.

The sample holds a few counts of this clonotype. Here the CDR3 reads CASSPFTGHYEQYV. In DNA form, the CDR3 reads TGTGCCAGCAGCCCCTTCACAGGGCACTACGAGCAGTACGTC. The chain recombines TRBV14 with TRBJ2-7, with a possible D match to TRBD1 (6 bases). Trimming removed 4 bases from V and 3 bases from J, with 13 bases in between. This CDR3 is 14 amino acids long. CDR1 and CDR2 (germline): SGHDN, FVKESK.